The 28 T cell receptor beta chains below all came from one sample that was sequenced in a study of blood T cell repertoires in COVID-19. Profiling relied on immunoSEQ multiplex PCR, and the TCRdb table lists in-frame clones only, not all of them. This table holds around 63,000 clones, 65% to 80% found once. Sample: peripheral blood. All receptors come from a woman between 65 and 79 years old with acute or convalescent COVID-19.

This rearrangement joins TRBV9 to TRBJ2-1; 10 positions agree with TRBD2. V gave up 0 bases and J gave up 6 bases; unmatched junction bases: 6. This CDR3 contains 16 residues. The germline V gene has CDR1 SGDLS and CDR2 YYNGEE. CDR3 sequence reads: CASSVGTSGETNEQFF. The CDR3 DNA sequence: TGTGCCAGCAGCGTAGGAACTAGCGGGGAGACCAATGAGCAGTTCTTC.

This sequence joins TRBV24-1 and TRBJ1-2, with TRBD1 matching 11 bases. The CDR3 is made up of 16 amino acids. V lost 5 bases to trimming and J lost 1 base; unmatched junction nucleotides: 5. CDR1 and CDR2 from the germline V gene are KGHDR and SFDVKD. The CDR3: CATSARGTGGNYGYTF. CDR3 nucleotide sequence: TGTGCCACCAGTGCCCGCGGGACAGGGGGTAACTATGGCTACACCTTC.

The J gene is TRBJ2-1, the V gene TRBV10-3; D perhaps matches TRBD2 (6 bases). V lost 0 bases to trimming and J lost 9 bases, with 12 bases between them. This CDR3 spans 14 amino acids. Germline CDR1 reads ENHRY; CDR2 reads SYGVKD. The CDR3 sequence: CAISESDYTTEQFF. The CDR3 region has the DNA TGTGCCATCAGTGAGTCGGACTATACTACTGAGCAGTTCTTC.

This chain uses TRBV6-6 with TRBJ1-2; D is unresolved. Trimming removed 6 bases at V and 4 bases at J, with 15 bases between. The CDR3 runs 14 residues. Germline V lookup: CDR1 MNHNY, CDR2 SVGAGI (reference sequence). CDR3 protein: CASSQQQSLYGYTF. CDR3 nucleotide sequence: TGTGCCAGCAGCCAACAACAGAGTCTCTATGGCTACACCTTC.

There are a few counts of this clone. V gene TRBV3-1 (or the pseudogene TRBV3-2) combines with J gene TRBJ2-7; 8 bases match TRBD2. The trim removed 1 base at V and 7 bases at J, leaving 0 bases unmatched. Germline CDR1 is LGHDT and CDR2 is YNNKEL (reference sequence). The CDR3 is 12 amino acids. Here the CDR3 DNA reads TGTGCCAGCAGCCAAGCGGGAGGGGAGCAGTACTTC. It codes for CASSQAGGEQYF.

Of note for this clone: Other DNA sequences of this sample code for an identical CDR3. The J gene is TRBJ2-7, the V gene TRBV12-3 or TRBV12-4; D uncertain. V was shortened by 3 bases and J by 7 bases, with 7 bases between the two germline ends. The CDR3 sequence is 11 residues long. CDR3 DNA: TGTGCCAGCAGTTTGTCTAGGGAGCAGTACTTC. Protein sequence: CASSLSREQYF.

The rearrangement joins TRBV18 to TRBJ1-1; the match to TRBD1 covers 8 bases. The CDR3 is 14 residues long. Unmatched junction bases numbered 4, after V lost 4 bases and J lost 3 bases. Germline loops: CDR1 KGHSH, CDR2 LQKENI. In DNA, the CDR3 is TGTGCCAGCTCACGATCGACAGGGGACACTGAAGCTTTCTTT. This encodes CASSRSTGDTEAFF.

The gene calls are TRBV6-4 and TRBJ2-4; possibly TRBD1 for D (5 bases). This CDR3 has 13 residues. Trimming removed 2 bases at V and 6 bases at J, with 8 bases between. Germline V gene data show CDR1 as MRHNA and CDR2 as SNTAGT. CDR3 nucleotides: TGTGCCAGCAGTGACCAGGGCGGAAACATTCAGTACTTC. Protein sequence: CASSDQGGNIQYF.

This clone appeared a few times. V and J are TRBV29-1 and TRBJ1-1; 7 nucleotides match TRBD1. This CDR3 is 10 amino acids long. V was pared by 5 bases and J by 11 bases, with 5 bases of the junction left unmatched. Germline values: CDR1 SQVTM, CDR2 ANQGSEA. Here the CDR3 DNA reads TGCAGCGTTATCACAGGGGAGGCTTTCTTT. This translates into CSVITGEAFF.

In nucleotides, the CDR3 is TGTGCCAGTAGTGGGGGCAGGGAATGGCCCCAGCATTTT. Encoded protein: CASSGGREWPQHF. V is TRBV19 and J is TRBJ1-5; a possible D gene is TRBD1 (6 bases). Germline V CDR1 and CDR2: LNHDA, SQIVND (reference sequence). V was pared by 5 bases and J by 9 bases, with 14 bases between. The CDR3 extends over 13 amino acids.

This chain joins TRBV29-1 and TRBJ2-5, with D possibly being TRBD2 (6 bases). The CDR3 covers 12 residues. Germline V lookup: CDR1 SQVTM, CDR2 ANQGSEA. Trimming pared 1 base from V and 5 bases from J, leaving 8 bases between. The CDR3 protein is CSVEAAGETQYF. The DNA of the CDR3 is TGCAGCGTTGAAGCAGCGGGTGAGACCCAGTACTTC.

This clone was seen a few times. The chain employs TRBV7-2 and TRBJ2-1, with TRBD2 matching over 10 bases. Germline V lookup: CDR1 SGHTA, CDR2 FQGNSA. V lost 2 bases, J lost 3 bases, and 1 base stayed unmatched. The CDR3 contains 15 residues. Written as DNA, the CDR3 is TGTGCCAGCAGCTTAAGCGGGGGGGGCTACAATGAGCAGTTCTTC. Translation gives CASSLSGGGYNEQFF. The full variable domain, its missing parts supplied by reference TRBV7-2 and TRBJ2-1, is GAGVSQSPSNKVTEKGKDVELRCDPISGHTALYWYRQSLGQGLEFLIYFQGNSAPDKSGLPSDRFSAERTGGSVSTLTIQRTQQEDSAVYLCASSLSGGGYNEQFFGPGTRLTVL.

The chain links TRBV6-6 to TRBJ2-7; D unclear. CDR3 length: 13 residues. The germline V gene encodes CDR1 MNHNY and CDR2 SVGAGI (reference sequence). Trimming removed 4 bases at V and 3 bases at J, with 10 bases between. The chain's CDR3 is CASSFRSSYEQYF. DNA for the CDR3: TGTGCCAGCAGTTTTCGGAGTAGCTACGAGCAGTACTTC.

The rearrangement links TRBV11-3 to TRBJ2-2, with 8 bases that match TRBD1. Germline CDR1 is SGHNT and CDR2 is YENEEA. The V gene end was trimmed by 2 bases and the J gene end by 5 bases; junction bases not matched to a gene: 1. The CDR3 covers 14 residues. This CDR3 reads CASSLQGATGELFF. For the CDR3, the DNA is TGTGCCAGCAGCTTACAGGGGGCGACCGGGGAGCTGTTTTTT.

This clone was recorded once. V gene TRBV2 combines with J gene TRBJ2-5; D perhaps matches TRBD1 (6 bases). The V end lost 6 bases, the J end lost 4 bases, and 12 bases lay between the germline ends. The CDR3 has 13 residues. Germline V gene data show CDR1 as SNHLY and CDR2 as FYNNEI. In nucleotides, the CDR3 is TGTGCCAGCAGCGAACAGGGATCAGAGACCCAGTACTTC. Amino acids: CASSEQGSETQYF.

The rearrangement joins TRBV5-1 to TRBJ2-7, with TRBD1 matching 8 bases. Trimming took 4 bases from V and 6 from J; bases not matched to a gene: 12. Germline CDR1 reads SGHRS; CDR2 reads YFSETQ. This CDR3 is 15 amino acids long. The CDR3 here is CASSEESGQGSEQYF. In nucleotides, the CDR3 is TGCGCCAGCAGCGAGGAATCAGGACAGGGATCCGAGCAGTACTTC.

J is TRBJ2-5 and V is TRBV9, with 10 bases that match TRBD2. The V segment lost 3 bases and the J segment 4 bases; nucleotides outside the gene matches: 6. The CDR3 has 15 residues. The germline gives CDR1 SGDLS, CDR2 YYNGEE. The CDR3 loop reads CASSAGLARGETQYF. The CDR3 DNA reads TGTGCCAGCAGCGCGGGACTAGCGAGAGGAGAGACCCAGTACTTC.

This clone was found once. J is TRBJ2-1 and V is TRBV7-6; D is unresolved. V shed 5 bases and J shed 5 bases, with 16 bases lying between them. Germline lookup yields CDR1 SGHVS and CDR2 FNYEAQ. The length of the CDR3 is 15 residues. CDR3 bases: TGTGCCAGCAGCCCGACACCATATACCGACAATGAGCAGTTCTTC. Encoded protein: CASSPTPYTDNEQFF.

The gene calls are TRBV3-1 (or the pseudogene TRBV3-2) and TRBJ1-4; 9 nucleotides line up with TRBD1. Germline CDR1 LGHDT, CDR2 YNNKEL (reference sequence). The CDR3 is 16 amino acids. Germline trimming cut 2 bases from V and 8 bases from J; bases unmatched to any gene: 9. The chain's CDR3 is CASSQLVGQGSEKLFF. The DNA for the CDR3 is TGTGCCAGCAGCCAACTCGTCGGACAGGGGAGCGAAAAACTGTTTTTT.

V gene TRBV9 combines with J gene TRBJ2-1; 9 bases line up with TRBD2. The trim removed 3 bases at V and 6 bases at J, leaving 13 bases unmatched. CDR1 is SGDLS, CDR2 YYNGEE, per germline. The CDR3 runs to 17 residues. The CDR3 loop is CASSGLVAGGQFNEQFF. CDR3 nucleotides: TGTGCCAGCAGCGGCTTAGTGGCGGGGGGGCAGTTCAATGAGCAGTTCTTC.

The V call is TRBV7-9, the J call TRBJ1-1; 10 bases align to TRBD1. J lost 3 bases, V lost 0 bases, and 1 base had no gene match. This CDR3 has 15 residues. Germline V lookup: CDR1 SEHNR, CDR2 FQNEAQ (reference sequence). The CDR3 sequence is CASSLAGQGDTEAFF. The CDR3 DNA reads as TGTGCCAGCAGCTTAGCCGGACAGGGGGACACTGAAGCTTTCTTT.

The chain links TRBV9 to TRBJ2-3; 12 nucleotides line up with TRBD2. The CDR3 is 16 residues long. V shed 3 bases and J 7 bases; nucleotides not matched to a gene: 9. CDR1 is SGDLS and CDR2 is YYNGEE in the germline V gene. The CDR3 nucleotides are TGTGCCAGCAGCGACCTGGCTAGCGGGGGGGTTCATACGCAGTATTTT. Encoded protein: CASSDLASGGVHTQYF.

The CDR3 loop is CASSPNRGANTIYF. The CDR3 nucleotides read TGTGCCAGCAGCCCAAACAGGGGGGCGAACACCATATATTTT. The chain uses TRBV5-4 and TRBJ1-3, with TRBD1 matching 8 bases. This CDR3 comprises 14 residues. Germline V gene data show CDR1 as SGHNT and CDR2 as YYREEE (reference sequence). The V segment lost 4 bases and the J segment 7 bases; nucleotides outside the gene matches: 7.

The chain has TRBV2 and TRBJ1-4, with D tentatively TRBD1 (5 bases). The ends were cut back, 6 bases at V and 0 bases at J, with 11 bases in the middle. The CDR3 contains 15 residues. Germline V gives CDR1 SNHLY, CDR2 FYNNEI. Here the CDR3 reads CASRTWGATNEKLFF. In DNA, the CDR3 is TGTGCCAGCAGGACCTGGGGGGCAACTAATGAAAAACTGTTTTTT.

The gene calls are TRBV9 and TRBJ2-7, with TRBD2 identical over 8 bases. The J segment lost 0 bases and the V segment lost 0 bases, leaving 8 bases of the junction unmatched. This CDR3 is built from 17 residues. Germline CDR1 reads SGDLS; CDR2 reads YYNGEE. The CDR3 region is CASSVVGAGASSYEQYF. CDR3 DNA: TGTGCCAGCAGCGTAGTAGGAGCGGGGGCGAGCTCCTACGAGCAGTACTTC.

CDR3 amino acids: CASTNSPGQQETQYF. The CDR3 region has the DNA TGCGCCAGCACTAACTCCCCGGGACAACAAGAGACCCAGTACTTC. The rearrangement uses TRBV5-1 and TRBJ2-5; a possible D gene is TRBD1 (6 bases). This CDR3 has 15 residues. Germline CDR1 and CDR2: SGHRS and YFSETQ. The V end lost 6 bases, the J end lost 2 bases, and 17 bases lay between the germline ends.

V gene TRBV2 combines with J gene TRBJ2-3; D possibly corresponds to TRBD1 (6 bases). V lost 9 bases to trimming and J lost 4 bases, with 8 bases between them. Germline CDR1 SNHLY, CDR2 FYNNEI. This CDR3 region has 11 residues. CDR3: CARSGADTQYF. In DNA form, the CDR3 reads TGTGCCAGGTCAGGGGCAGATACGCAGTATTTT.

This sequence joins TRBV6-5 and TRBJ1-1; unclear D gene. The V gene's germline CDR1 is MNHEY and CDR2 SVGAGI. CDR3 length: 14 amino acids. V was pared by 5 bases and J by 6 bases, with 16 bases between. This CDR3 is CASSHHAQMAEAFF. As DNA, the CDR3 is TGTGCCAGCAGTCATCATGCCCAGATGGCTGAAGCTTTCTTT.